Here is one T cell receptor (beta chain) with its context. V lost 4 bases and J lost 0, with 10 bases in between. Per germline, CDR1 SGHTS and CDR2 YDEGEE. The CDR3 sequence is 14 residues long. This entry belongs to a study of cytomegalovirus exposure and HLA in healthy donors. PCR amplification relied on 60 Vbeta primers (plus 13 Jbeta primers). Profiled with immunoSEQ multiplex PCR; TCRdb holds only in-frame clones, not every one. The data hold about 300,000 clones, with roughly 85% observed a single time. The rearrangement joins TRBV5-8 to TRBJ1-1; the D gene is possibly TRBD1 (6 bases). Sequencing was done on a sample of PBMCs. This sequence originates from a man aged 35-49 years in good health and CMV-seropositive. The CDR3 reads CASSPDSVNTEAFF. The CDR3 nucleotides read TGTGCCAGCAGCCCGGACAGTGTGAACACTGAAGCTTTCTTT. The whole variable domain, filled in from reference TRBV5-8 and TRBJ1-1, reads EAGVTQSPTHLIKTRGQQATLRCSPISGHTSVYWYQQALGLGLQFLLWYDEGEERNRGNFPPRFSGRQFPNYSSELNVNALELEDSALYLCASSPDSVNTEAFFGQGTRLTVV.